The rows below give T cell receptor beta chains drawn from one sample of a study of blood T cells in healthy people across ages. A single record per CDR3 protein comes from TCRdb applying MiXCR to the 5' RACE reads. The sample has hundreds of thousands of distinct CDR3 sequences, roughly 49% seen once. The sequenced sample consisted of blood. These receptors were collected from a woman aged 55-70 years in good health. Each CDR3 is given with its conserved first and last residue. The D gene is left open where the match is weak. Expanded clones get a size class; other rows say once, few or many, or leave the size out.

J | D | size | V | CDR3 | DNA
TRBJ2-3 | TRBD2 | . | TRBV7-3 | CASSSLPGTSGTDTQYF | TGTGCCAGCAGCTCCCTACCCGGGACTAGCGGGACAGATACGCAGTATTTT
TRBJ2-1 | TRBD2 | . | TRBV7-2 | CVSSLGRGLAGVLQFF | TGTGTCAGCAGCTTGGGAAGGGGACTAGCGGGAGTCCTCCAGTTCTTC
TRBJ2-3 | TRBD2 | . | TRBV20-1 | CSALFPGLAGTQYF | TGCAGTGCTTTATTCCCCGGACTAGCCGGTACGCAGTATTTT
TRBJ2-1 | . | many | TRBV7-2 | CASSLVVYNEQFF | TGTGCCAGCAGCTTAGTAGTGTACAATGAGCAGTTCTTC
TRBJ1-5 | . | . | TRBV24-1 | CATSDSTGDNQPQHF | TGTGCCACCAGTGATTCAACCGGAGACAATCAGCCCCAGCATTTT
TRBJ1-1 | . | few | TRBV6-2/TRBV6-3 | CATGTGGTEAFF | TGTGCCACCGGGACGGGCGGCACTGAAGCTTTCTTT
TRBJ1-5 | TRBD1 | once | TRBV7-2 | CASSPGQGYNQPQHF | TGTGCCAGCAGCCCCGGACAGGGCTACAATCAGCCCCAGCATTTT
TRBJ2-5 | . | . | TRBV20-1 | CSARDGGGKGETQYF | TGCAGTGCTAGAGATGGAGGGGGAAAGGGTGAGACCCAGTACTTC
TRBJ1-2 | . | . | TRBV25-1 | CASSEHMVEGNYGYTF | TGTGCCAGCAGTGAACATATGGTGGAGGGAAACTATGGCTACACCTTC
TRBJ2-2 | TRBD1 | few | TRBV2 | CASATTGVNTGELFF | TGTGCCAGCGCGACGACAGGGGTGAACACCGGGGAGCTGTTTTTT
TRBJ2-5 | TRBD2 | once | TRBV6-2/TRBV6-3 | CASSYEPVAGNEQYF | TGTGCCAGCAGTTACGAGCCGGTAGCGGGAAATGAGCAGTACTTC
TRBJ1-5 | TRBD1 | once | TRBV6-6 | CASSLGTVMDQPQHF | TGTGCCAGCAGCCTAGGGACAGTAATGGATCAGCCCCAGCATTTT
TRBJ2-7 | TRBD2 | . | TRBV30 | CAWSPKGGLAVYEQYF | TGTGCCTGGAGTCCTAAAGGGGGACTAGCGGTCTACGAGCAGTACTTC
TRBJ2-7 | TRBD1 | . | TRBV11-2 | CASSIGTVNEQYF | TGTGCCAGCAGCATCGGGACAGTCAATGAGCAGTACTTC
TRBJ2-1 | . | few | TRBV20-1 | CSARDPWGGSSYNEQFF | TGCAGTGCTAGAGACCCCTGGGGCGGAAGCTCCTACAATGAGCAGTTCTTC
TRBJ1-2 | . | . | TRBV13 | CASSTQGRGKSNYSYTF | TGTGCCAGCAGCACTCAAGGGAGGGGGAAATCTAACTATAGCTACACCTTC
TRBJ2-5 | . | . | TRBV2 | CASSVRSNQETQYF | TGTGCCAGCAGTGTACGGAGTAACCAAGAGACCCAGTACTTC
TRBJ2-5 | . | many | TRBV25-1 | CASSEGLGWQTQYF | TGTGCCAGCAGTGAAGGCTTGGGGTGGCAGACCCAGTACTTC
TRBJ2-1 | TRBD2 | . | TRBV12-3/TRBV12-4 | CAIQLAGANEQFF | TGTGCCATCCAACTAGCGGGAGCCAATGAGCAGTTCTTC
TRBJ1-1 | . | . | TRBV29-1 | CSVGGLADTEAFF | TGCAGCGTCGGCGGGCTAGCAGACACTGAAGCTTTCTTT
TRBJ2-6 | . | . | TRBV29-1 | CSVEFQQGLGANVLTF | TGCAGCGTTGAATTCCAACAGGGTTTGGGGGCCAACGTCCTGACTTTC
TRBJ2-7 | . | . | TRBV3-1 | CASSHGGNEQYF | TGTGCCAGCAGCCACGGGGGCAACGAGCAGTACTTC
TRBJ2-1 | . | . | TRBV5-1 | CASSKGGNFNEQFF | TGCGCCAGCAGTAAGGGCGGAAACTTCAATGAGCAGTTCTTC
TRBJ2-5 | TRBD2 | . | TRBV20-1 | CSARDPREGLETQYF | TGCAGTGCTAGAGATCCGCGGGAGGGCCTGGAGACCCAGTACTTC
TRBJ1-1 | . | few | TRBV20-1 | CSAREGVMNTEAFF | TGCAGTGCTAGAGAAGGGGTTATGAACACTGAAGCTTTCTTT
TRBJ2-5 | TRBD2 | . | TRBV29-1 | CSVGTSGRGGQTQYF | TGCAGCGTCGGGACTAGCGGGAGGGGCGGGCAGACCCAGTACTTC
TRBJ2-7 | TRBD2 | . | TRBV20-1 | CSARAELASSAFDYEQYF | TGCAGTGCTAGAGCCGAACTAGCGTCCTCTGCGTTTGACTACGAGCAGTACTTC